A single sample is the source of the 17 T cell receptor beta chains below, sequenced in a study of somatic mutations in cytotoxic T cells in rheumatoid arthritis. Clones were sequenced by immunoSEQ multiplex PCR, and TCRdb holds only the in-frame ones, with some missing. The sample shows 8,500 to 13,000 clones, about 70% of them seen only once. The sample comprised CD8+ T cells sorted from blood. Receptors were obtained from a man between 60 and 75 years old in good health.

CDR3 protein: CAWSVGDEQFF. CDR3 bases: TGTGCCTGGAGTGTGGGAGATGAGCAGTTCTTC. The rearrangement links TRBV30 to TRBJ2-1, with D maybe TRBD2 (5 bases). The V end lost 0 bases, the J end lost 8 bases, and 5 bases lay between the germline ends. This CDR3 has 11 residues. Germline CDR1 is GTSNPN and CDR2 is SVGIG (reference sequence).

The CDR3 nucleotides are TGTGCAAGTCGCCCCACAGGGAAAAACACCGGGGAGCTGTTTTTT. This sequence encodes CASRPTGKNTGELFF. The chain carries TRBV12-2 and TRBJ2-2; the tabulated D call, TRBD1, remains unverified against the DNA. TRBV12-2 is shown as a pseudogene. The CDR3 has 15 residues.

This clone was observed a handful of times. V gene TRBV6-6 combines with J gene TRBJ1-1; D perhaps matches TRBD1 (6 bases). V was shortened by 6 bases and J by 4 bases, with 12 bases between the two germline ends. CDR1 and CDR2 from the germline V gene are MNHNY and SVGAGI (reference sequence). This CDR3 is 13 amino acids long. This CDR3 is CASRDRGGTEAFF. CDR3 DNA: TGTGCCAGCAGAGATAGGGGGGGCACTGAAGCTTTCTTT.

The genes are TRBV15 and TRBJ2-3; 8 bases fit TRBD2. Germline V gene data show CDR1 as LNHNV and CDR2 as YYDKDF (reference sequence). The V gene end was trimmed by 0 bases and the J gene end by 6 bases; junction bases not matched to a gene: 5. This CDR3 has 15 residues. The CDR3 sequence: CATSRDRAGVDTQYF. In DNA, the CDR3 is TGTGCCACCAGCAGAGATAGAGCGGGAGTGGATACGCAGTATTTT.

V and J are TRBV11-2 and TRBJ2-1; 11 nucleotides line up with TRBD2. Germline V gives CDR1 SGHAT, CDR2 FQNNGV. The CDR3 runs 17 residues. V dropped 6 bases and J dropped 3; count of bases not matched to a gene: 10. The CDR3 DNA reads as TGTGCCAGCAGTCTTTACCCGGGACTAGCGGTCTACAATGAGCAGTTCTTC. It yields the protein CASSLYPGLAVYNEQFF.

CDR3 region: CASSSTGTGPGNTIYF. The CDR3, as DNA: TGTGCCAGCAGTTCGACCGGGACAGGGCCTGGAAACACCATATATTTT. This sequence joins TRBV7-9 and TRBJ1-3; TRBD1 matches at 9 bases. The germline V gene has CDR1 SEHNR and CDR2 FQNEAQ (reference sequence). V was pared by 6 bases and J by 2 bases, with 8 bases of the junction left unmatched. The CDR3 covers 16 residues.

V usage is TRBV29-1 and J usage is TRBJ2-1, with D uncertain. Germline V CDR1 and CDR2: SQVTM, ANQGSEA. The CDR3 runs to 14 residues. Trimming took off 4 bases at V and 4 bases at J, with 14 bases between the two ends. The DNA for the CDR3 is TGCAGCGTTGTATTTAGCCGGTCGTACAATGAGCAGTTCTTC. Amino acid sequence: CSVVFSRSYNEQFF.

A word on this clone: Germline is not matched at one junction end, which may reflect a read error. This chain connects TRBV11-1 to TRBJ1-2, with 7 bases fitting TRBD1. Germline V CDR1 and CDR2: SGHAT, FQDESV (reference sequence). This CDR3 spans 12 amino acids. The CDR3 nucleotides read TGTGCCAGCAGCTACGGACAGGATCCCTCCTCGTTC. Translated: CASSYGQDPSSF.

V and J are TRBV9 and TRBJ2-3; either TRBD1 or TRBD2 may fit D (5 bases each). CDR1 is SGDLS, CDR2 YYNGEE, per germline. The CDR3 totals 15 residues. V lost 6 bases and J lost 1, with 15 bases in between. The CDR3 loop reads CASTPRDVRTDTQYF. The CDR3 nucleotides read TGTGCCAGCACTCCCCGGGACGTTCGCACAGATACGCAGTATTTT.

CDR3 nucleotide sequence: TGCGCCAGCAGCCCGCTCAAAGAGTTGGCGACTGAAGCTTTCTTT. Its protein is CASSPLKELATEAFF. The rearrangement joins TRBV4-3 to TRBJ1-1; D gene uncertain. Between the trimmed V and J ends, which lost 4 bases and 5 bases, there was a span of 17 bases. The CDR3 consists of 15 residues. Germline V gene sequence: CDR1 LGHNA, CDR2 YSLEER.

The chain has TRBV5-8 and TRBJ2-3, with D possibly being TRBD2 (5 bases). This CDR3 spans 14 amino acids. Germline lookup yields CDR1 SGHTS and CDR2 YDEGEE. V was cut by 6 bases and J by 7 bases, with 18 bases left in between. The CDR3 loop reads CASNRGLGDNTQYF. The CDR3 DNA sequence: TGTGCCAGCAACCGAGGACTGGGAGACAATACGCAGTATTTT. The whole variable domain, filled in from reference TRBV5-8 and TRBJ2-3, reads EAGVTQSPTHLIKTRGQQATLRCSPISGHTSVYWYQQALGLGLQFLLWYDEGEERNRGNFPPRFSGRQFPNYSSELNVNALELEDSALYLCASNRGLGDNTQYFGPGTRLTVL.

This chain joins TRBV5-8 and TRBJ1-1; no definite D call. From germline, CDR1 is SGHTS and CDR2 YDEGEE. The V gene lost 2 bases and the J gene lost 1 base, with 15 bases spanning the gap. This CDR3 has 16 residues. CDR3 sequence (DNA): TGTGCCAGCAGCTTTAGGTATGGACTCCAGAACACTGAAGCTTTCTTT. Translating it yields CASSFRYGLQNTEAFF.

The V and J genes are TRBV27 and TRBJ2-7; 9 nucleotides line up with TRBD2. With 2 bases clipped from V and 1 base from J, the junction kept 9 bases outside the gene matches. Germline V gene sequence: CDR1 MNHEY, CDR2 SMNVEV (reference sequence). This CDR3 has 17 amino acids. For the CDR3, the DNA is TGTGCCAGCAGTTTACCCACCTCGACTAGCGGATCCTACGAGCAGTACTTC. Translating it yields CASSLPTSTSGSYEQYF.

The gene calls are TRBV6-1 and TRBJ2-1; no clear D. From germline, CDR1 is MNHNS and CDR2 SASEGT. The CDR3 runs 14 residues. V shed 1 base and J shed 4 bases, with 8 bases lying between them. CDR3 region: CASSEVADYNEQFF. CDR3 bases: TGTGCCAGCAGTGAAGTCGCGGATTACAATGAGCAGTTCTTC.

The rearrangement links TRBV4-1 to TRBJ2-7, with D uncertain. CDR1 is MGHRA and CDR2 is YSYEKL in the germline V gene. V shed 1 base and J shed 0 bases, with 7 bases lying between them. This CDR3 is 14 amino acids long. CDR3 protein: CASSQGPSSYEQYF. CDR3 DNA sequence: TGCGCCAGCAGCCAAGGGCCCAGCTCCTACGAGCAGTACTTC.

This clone has more than one count but fewer than ten. The rearrangement joins TRBV6-5 to TRBJ2-7, with D possibly matching TRBD1 (6 bases). This CDR3 has 14 amino acids. Between the trimmed V and J ends, which lost 4 bases and 0 bases, there was a span of 10 bases. The germline V gene encodes CDR1 MNHEY and CDR2 SVGAGI. The DNA of the CDR3 is TGTGCCAGCAGTTCCGACAGGACCTCCTACGAGCAGTACTTC. Its translation: CASSSDRTSYEQYF.

This clone is medium-sized by share. The chain couples TRBV7-9 to TRBJ2-5; D uncertain. Germline V lookup: CDR1 SEHNR, CDR2 FQNEAQ (reference sequence). V was shortened by 1 base and J by 9 bases, with 15 bases between the two germline ends. This CDR3 spans 14 amino acids. The CDR3 DNA follows: TGTGCCAGCAGCTTAGGTGGCCCCGTAAGGGCCCAGTACTTC. Its protein is CASSLGGPVRAQYF.